This T cell receptor (beta chain) was sequenced for a study of cytomegalovirus exposure and HLA in healthy donors. This clone was seen a handful of times. The CDR3 is 9 residues long. The V end lost 4 bases, the J end lost 13 bases, and 7 bases lay between the germline ends. The germline gives CDR1 SGHNT, CDR2 YYREEE (reference sequence). The PCR ran on 60 Vbeta and 13 Jbeta primers. Clones were sequenced by immunoSEQ multiplex PCR, and TCRdb holds only the in-frame ones, with some missing. The table has some 150,000 clones, more than 75% seen once; the top ten hold around 5.5%. The genes are TRBV5-4 and TRBJ2-3; the D is unclear. The sample comprised PBMCs. The receptor was derived from a woman aged 25 to 39 in good health and CMV-seronegative. The CDR3 reads CASSPFEYF. DNA of the CDR3: TGTGCCAGCAGCCCGTTTGAGTATTTT.